The 24 T cell receptor beta chains below come from one sample, sequenced in a study of T cell responses to AZD1222 COVID-19 vaccine (dated by TCRdb to about 2021). The sample's time point label, decoded: about 28 days (+/-7) after the second vaccine dose. Libraries were constructed by the immunoSEQ multiplex PCR assay. Not all clones reach the TCRdb copy of this immuneACCESS table, which keeps in-frame sequences only. Checked studies attribute under half of the gap to unresolved V genes and leave the rest unexplained. Within this sample are 100,000 to 150,000 clones, with approximately 90% of them counted one time only. The ten largest make up more than 1% of the sample. Sample: peripheral blood, taken 28 days after the second AZD1222 dose. The origin of the receptors is an adult who received the AZD1222 COVID-19 vaccine.

V is TRBV28 and J is TRBJ1-2; D gene unclear. The V end was cut by 5 bases, the J end by 8 bases, with 9 bases between. The length of the CDR3 is 11 residues. CDR1 and CDR2 from the germline V gene are MDHEN and SYDVKM. CDR3 sequence (DNA): TGTGCCAGCAGTGGGGATGGGGGCTACACCTTC. Translating gives CASSGDGGYTF.

This clone was counted once. This sequence joins TRBV5-1 and TRBJ1-6; 10 bases are shared with TRBD1. The ends lost 1 base at V and 4 bases at J; junction bases unmatched: 5. The CDR3 sequence is 17 residues long. The germline gives CDR1 SGHRS, CDR2 YFSETQ. Here the CDR3 reads CASSLYGQGEYNSPLHF. The CDR3 coding sequence is TGCGCCAGCAGCTTGTATGGACAGGGGGAATATAATTCACCCCTCCACTTT.

V usage is TRBV7-3 and J usage is TRBJ2-2; D unclear. Looked up from germline, CDR1 is SGHTA and CDR2 is FQGTGA. The V end lost 8 bases, the J end lost 7 bases, and 17 bases lay between the germline ends. The CDR3 runs to 14 residues. DNA for the CDR3: TGTGCCAGCCTCTTTGATCATGGGGTCGGGGAGCTGTTTTTT. Its translation is CASLFDHGVGELFF.

The chain links TRBV19 to TRBJ2-1, with 10 bases fitting TRBD1. CDR1 is LNHDA and CDR2 is SQIVND in the germline V gene (reference sequence). J lost 7 bases, V lost 8 bases, and 8 bases had no gene match. CDR3 length: 14 residues. CDR3 amino acids: CASQTGGGWNEQFF. The CDR3 nucleotides read TGTGCCAGTCAGACAGGGGGCGGTTGGAATGAGCAGTTCTTC.

This clone was detected once. The J gene is TRBJ1-6, the V gene TRBV7-3; tentatively, D is TRBD1 (6 bases). The germline gives CDR1 SGHTA, CDR2 FQGTGA. CDR3 length: 15 amino acids. Between the trimmed V and J ends, which lost 0 bases and 8 bases, there was a span of 11 bases. CDR3 nucleotide sequence: TGTGCCAGCAGCTTAACGGTTAGGGGGGATTCACCCCTCCACTTT. Translated, it gives CASSLTVRGDSPLHF.

The chain is built from TRBV19 and TRBJ2-1; 10 nucleotides agree with TRBD1. The V and J ends lost 7 bases and 7 bases, in that order; junction bases with no gene match: 13. The CDR3 length is 16 residues. The germline CDR1 and CDR2 sequences are LNHDA and SQIVND (reference sequence). In nucleotides, the CDR3 is TGTGCCAGTACCTTGACCGGGACAGGGGTCTGGAATGAGCAGTTCTTC. Amino acids: CASTLTGTGVWNEQFF.

CDR3 sequence reads: CAGWMNTEAFF. For the CDR3, the DNA is TGTGCCGGTTGGATGAACACTGAAGCTTTCTTT. V usage is TRBV30 and J usage is TRBJ1-1; no definite D call. From germline, CDR1 is GTSNPN and CDR2 SVGIG (reference sequence). The CDR3 extends over 11 amino acids. V lost 8 bases to trimming and J lost 0 bases, with 7 bases between them.

This sequence joins TRBV6-5 and TRBJ2-7; a weak D match, TRBD2 (6 bases). The CDR3 contains 15 residues. Between the trimmed V and J ends, which lost 0 bases and 3 bases, there was a span of 12 bases. From germline, CDR1 is MNHEY and CDR2 SVGAGI. The chain's CDR3 is CASSYSPREIYEQYF. In DNA, the CDR3 is TGTGCCAGCAGTTACTCTCCGCGGGAAATCTACGAGCAGTACTTC.

The chain recombines TRBV5-6 with TRBJ1-4; the D gene is possibly TRBD1 (5 bases). Germline values: CDR1 SGHDT, CDR2 YYEEEE. CDR3 length equals 14 residues. Trimming shortened V by 4 bases and J by 8 bases, and 15 bases separated the two germline ends. CDR3 in DNA: TGTGCCAGCAGCCTCGACAACTACAGGGAAAAACTGTTTTTT. Residues: CASSLDNYREKLFF.

This clone is deemed medium-sized. The chain uses TRBV6-1 and TRBJ2-3; 9 positions agree with TRBD2. Trimming cost V 3 bases and J 6 bases; bases outside gene matches: 16. This CDR3 region has 18 residues. Germline CDR1 is MNHNS and CDR2 is SASEGT. CDR3 loop: CASSDQEGAREGHDTQYF. DNA for the CDR3: TGTGCCAGCAGTGACCAAGAGGGGGCGCGGGAGGGACACGATACGCAGTATTTT.

The rearrangement joins TRBV9 to TRBJ1-4; no firm D call. Germline CDR1 and CDR2: SGDLS and YYNGEE. This CDR3 is 14 amino acids long. V was trimmed by 0 bases and J by 0 bases, leaving 3 bases between them. CDR3 sequence reads: CASSVEPTNEKLFF. The CDR3 DNA follows: TGTGCCAGCAGCGTAGAGCCAACTAATGAAAAACTGTTTTTT.

This clone was found once. This chain connects TRBV28 to TRBJ2-7, with 9 bases that match TRBD1. CDR1 and CDR2 from the germline V gene are MDHEN and SYDVKM. Losses at the gene ends were 2 bases for V and 6 bases for J; bases not matched to a gene: 5. The CDR3 consists of 14 residues. The CDR3 reads CASSLGTGFSEQYF. CDR3 nucleotides: TGTGCCAGCAGTTTAGGGACAGGGTTTAGCGAGCAGTACTTC.

This clone was recorded only once. V usage is TRBV11-2 and J usage is TRBJ1-2, with D hard to call. V lost 3 bases and J lost 5, with 10 bases in between. This CDR3 has 13 amino acids. Germline V gives CDR1 SGHAT, CDR2 FQNNGV. The CDR3 bases are TGTGCCAGCAGCTTCCGTGCCGGATATGGCTACACCTTC. It translates to CASSFRAGYGYTF.

The chain carries TRBV2 and TRBJ1-5; TRBD1 is a possible D gene (5 bases). The germline V and J ends were trimmed by 7 bases and 6 bases, with 19 bases remaining between them. Germline loops: CDR1 SNHLY, CDR2 FYNNEI. This CDR3 has 15 amino acids. The CDR3 loop reads CASTEAPREGQPQHF. Here the CDR3 DNA reads TGTGCCAGCACCGAGGCTCCCAGGGAGGGTCAGCCCCAGCATTTT.

The gene calls are TRBV15 and TRBJ1-6; no firm D call. Germline values: CDR1 LNHNV, CDR2 YYDKDF (reference sequence). This CDR3 contains 13 residues. V was clipped by 1 base and J by 11 bases, with 9 bases between them. CDR3 coding DNA: TGTGCCACCAGCAGAGCCCCCCTGGCACCCCTCCACTTT. It is translated as CATSRAPLAPLHF.

The chain is built from TRBV18 and TRBJ1-1; 9 bases fit TRBD1. Germline-derived CDR1 and CDR2 are KGHSH and LQKENI. With 4 bases clipped from V and 3 bases from J, the junction kept 3 bases outside the gene matches. The CDR3 sequence is 14 residues long. For the CDR3, the DNA is TGTGCCAGCTCACGGGACAGGGATTACACTGAAGCTTTCTTT. Its protein product is CASSRDRDYTEAFF.

This clone was seen a few times. The rearrangement uses TRBV6-5 and TRBJ1-1; 7 bases agree with TRBD1. Per germline, CDR1 MNHEY and CDR2 SVGAGI. This CDR3 is 13 amino acids long. V trimming: 5 bases; J trimming: 7 bases; junction bases outside the gene matches: 7. The CDR3 DNA reads TGTGCCAGCAGTCGTCAGGGGGGGCATGAAGCTTTCTTT. Translating gives CASSRQGGHEAFF.

The chain couples TRBV28 to TRBJ2-1; TRBD2 agrees at 12 bases. The CDR3 runs to 12 residues. Trimming removed 7 bases from V and 16 bases from J; junction bases left unmatched: 8. The V gene's germline CDR1 is MDHEN and CDR2 SYDVKM. The CDR3 is CASTAGLAGLFF. DNA of the CDR3: TGTGCCAGCACCGCCGGACTAGCGGGACTATTCTTC.

The genes are TRBV27 and TRBJ1-4; possibly TRBD1 for D (5 bases). CDR1 MNHEY and CDR2 SMNVEV come from the germline V gene (reference sequence). This CDR3 is 18 amino acids long. Between the trimmed V and J ends, which lost 5 bases and 0 bases, there was a span of 19 bases. This chain's CDR3 is CASSDLRDIPATNEKLFF. CDR3 coding DNA: TGTGCCAGCAGTGACCTCAGGGATATTCCTGCAACTAATGAAAAACTGTTTTTT. The variable domain in full, with the rest retrieved from reference TRBV27 and TRBJ1-4, is EAQVTQNPRYLITVTGKKLTVTCSQNMNHEYMSWYRQDPGLGLRQIYYSMNVEVTDKGDVPEGYKVSRKEKRNFPLILESPSPNQTSLYFCASSDLRDIPATNEKLFFGSGTQLSVL.

This clone was found once. This sequence joins TRBV7-3 and TRBJ2-2; no firm D call. Looked up from germline, CDR1 is SGHTA and CDR2 is FQGTGA. The CDR3 runs to 13 residues. The ends were cut back, 4 bases at V and 6 bases at J, with 9 bases in the middle. The CDR3 nucleotides read TGTGCCAGCAGCTACACCCAGCCCGGGGAGCTGTTTTTT. It is translated as CASSYTQPGELFF. The full variable domain, completed using reference TRBV7-3 and TRBJ2-2, is GAGVSQTPSNKVTEKGKYVELRCDPISGHTALYWYRQSLGQGPEFLIYFQGTGAADDSGLPNDRFFAVRPEGSVSTLKIQRTERGDSAVYLCASSYTQPGELFFGEGSRLTVL.

The chain is built from TRBV27 and TRBJ1-5; maybe TRBD1 (5 bases). This CDR3 has 12 amino acids. Germline V gene sequence: CDR1 MNHEY, CDR2 SMNVEV (reference sequence). V was clipped by 10 bases and J by 6 bases, with 13 bases between them. CDR3 amino acids: CATGHSSQPQHF. For the CDR3, the DNA is TGTGCCACGGGGCATTCGAGTCAGCCCCAGCATTTT.

The rearrangement links TRBV18 to TRBJ1-2; 7 bases agree with TRBD1. The CDR3 is 13 residues long. V lost 3 bases, J lost 5 bases, and 3 bases stayed unmatched. CDR1 KGHSH and CDR2 LQKENI come from the germline V gene. Here the CDR3 reads CASSPGTAYGYTF. The CDR3 nucleotides read TGTGCCAGCTCACCCGGGACAGCATATGGCTACACCTTC.

J is TRBJ2-7 and V is TRBV6-5; 7 bases align to TRBD2. V lost 8 bases to trimming and J lost 6 bases; unmatched junction nucleotides: 16. The CDR3 length is 15 residues. Germline assignment: CDR1 MNHEY and CDR2 SVGAGI. The CDR3 sequence is CASVTRAGPPGEQYF. The CDR3 DNA follows: TGTGCCAGCGTGACCAGAGCGGGACCACCGGGCGAGCAGTACTTC.

This clone has just a few counts. The rearrangement joins TRBV19 to TRBJ2-5, with D possibly being TRBD1 (5 bases). V shed 2 bases and J shed 2 bases, with 9 bases lying between them. Germline lookup yields CDR1 LNHDA and CDR2 SQIVND (reference sequence). The CDR3 spans 14 residues. CDR3 DNA: TGTGCCAGTAGTATATGGAGACAGCAAGAGACCCAGTACTTC. It codes for CASSIWRQQETQYF. Full variable domain (outside the CDR3, taken from reference TRBV19 and TRBJ2-5): DGGITQSPKYLFRKEGQNVTLSCEQNLNHDAMYWYRQDPGQGLRLIYYSQIVNDFQKGDIAEGYSVSREKKESFPLTVTSAQKNPTAFYLCASSIWRQQETQYFGPGTRLLVL.